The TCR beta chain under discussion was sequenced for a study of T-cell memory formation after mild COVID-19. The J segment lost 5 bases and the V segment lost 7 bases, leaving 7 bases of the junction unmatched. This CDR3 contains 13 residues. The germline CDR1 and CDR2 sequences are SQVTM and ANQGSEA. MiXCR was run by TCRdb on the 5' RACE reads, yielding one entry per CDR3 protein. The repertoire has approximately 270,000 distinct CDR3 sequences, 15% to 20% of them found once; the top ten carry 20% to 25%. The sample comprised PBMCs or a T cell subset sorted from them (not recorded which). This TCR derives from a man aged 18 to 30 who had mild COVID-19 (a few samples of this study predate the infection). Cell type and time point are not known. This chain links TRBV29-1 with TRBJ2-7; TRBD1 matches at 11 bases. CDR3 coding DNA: TGCAGCGCCTGGGGGGGACAGGGGGACGAGCAGTACTTC. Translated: CSAWGGQGDEQYF.